This note documents a single T cell receptor (beta chain) sequence. Its antigen is not known. The sample comes from a study of shared clonotypes between healthy human individuals. Study-level points and caveats: Relative to clonotypes present in all four donors, those not shared had lower generation probabilities.

CDR1 LNHNV and CDR2 YYDKDF come from the germline V gene (reference sequence). V lost 0 bases and J lost 3; bases outside the gene matches: 5. The CDR3 contains 15 residues. The test was conducted at deep level. The table came from immunoSEQ multiplex PCR; TCRdb's copy has only in-frame clones and leaves some out. The sample has around 2,000,000 clones; about 92% are singletons. CD8 cells classed as naive were CD45RO-negative and positively selected for CCR7, excluding terminally differentiated effector memory CD45RA+ cells. Sequenced sample: naive CD8+ T cells from PBMCs. The rearrangement joins TRBV15 to TRBJ2-7; 7 bases are shared with TRBD2. The source of this sequence is a man aged 18-30 years in good health. Some clones in this sample may be carry-over from other donors' samples. As DNA, the CDR3 is TGTGCCACCAGCAGAGAGCGGGAGATGGGCTACGAGCAGTACTTC. Its protein is CATSREREMGYEQYF.